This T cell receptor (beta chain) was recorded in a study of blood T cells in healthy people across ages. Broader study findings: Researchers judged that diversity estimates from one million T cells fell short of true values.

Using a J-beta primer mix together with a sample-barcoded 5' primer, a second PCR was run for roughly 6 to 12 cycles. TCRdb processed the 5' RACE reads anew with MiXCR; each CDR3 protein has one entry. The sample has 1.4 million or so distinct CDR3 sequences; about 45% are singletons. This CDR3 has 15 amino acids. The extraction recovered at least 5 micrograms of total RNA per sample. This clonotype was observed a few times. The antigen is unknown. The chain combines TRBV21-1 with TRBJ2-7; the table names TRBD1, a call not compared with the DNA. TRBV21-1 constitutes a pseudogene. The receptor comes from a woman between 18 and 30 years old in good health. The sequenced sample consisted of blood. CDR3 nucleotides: TGTGCCAGCCCTTCCCCGGACAGGGACTCCTACGAGCAGTACTTC. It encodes CASPSPDRDSYEQYF.